The TCR beta chain described here comes from a study of shared clonotypes between healthy human individuals. An even split of each subset's genomic DNA across several immunoSEQ plates was performed. Measured with immunoSEQ multiplex PCR; TCRdb has only the in-frame clones, and not every one. The sample shows roughly 1,500,000 clones, about 98% of them seen only once. In germline, CDR1 is SGHTA, CDR2 FQGNSA. V lost 1 base to trimming and J lost 7 bases, with 7 bases between them. The CDR3 sequence is 13 residues long. With regard to this clone: The antigen remains undetermined.

Study results and caveats: Of the naive CD4 clonotypes, approximately 5% were shared across several donors.

The receptor's source is a man aged 30 to 39 in good health. The material sequenced was naive CD4+ T cells sorted from blood. As to subset: CD45RA+ positively selected. This sequence joins TRBV7-2 and TRBJ2-2; D ambiguous. The CDR3 loop is CASSLVRSGELFF. The CDR3 DNA reads as TGTGCCAGCAGCTTAGTTCGGAGCGGGGAGCTGTTTTTT.